A selection of T cell receptor beta chains follows, all from one sample in a study of spatial heterogeneity in lung cancer. From the 5' RACE reads, TCRdb called clonotypes with MiXCR, one entry per CDR3 protein. The sample includes roughly 12,000 distinct CDR3 sequences, about 6.8% of them seen just once. This sample comprised lung tumor tissue, obtained at surgery. Receptors were obtained from a female donor with early-stage non-small cell lung cancer. Each CDR3 is given with its conserved first and last residue. Each record gives: D gene, V gene, J gene, clone size, CDR3 protein, CDR3 DNA. The D gene is left open where the match is weak. A clone size is listed for some rows: how often the clone was seen (once, few, many), or a class if it is expanded.

-	TRBV6-2/TRBV6-3	TRBJ1-5	medium-sized	CASTGRNQPQHF	TGTGCCAGCACAGGACGGAATCAGCCCCAGCATTTT
-	TRBV30	TRBJ1-5	many	CAWAIGQNQPQHF	TGTGCCTGGGCGATTGGGCAAAATCAGCCCCAGCATTTT
TRBD1	TRBV7-2	TRBJ1-1	many	CASSLAQGGSIAFF	TGTGCCAGCAGCTTAGCTCAAGGGGGCTCGATAGCTTTCTTT
-	TRBV24-1	TRBJ2-1	many	CATSYGNNEQFF	TGTGCCACCAGTTACGGAAACAATGAGCAGTTCTTC
TRBD2	TRBV10-3	TRBJ2-1	medium-sized	CAISETSAYNEQFF	TGTGCCATCTCTGAGACTAGCGCGTACAATGAGCAGTTCTTC
-	TRBV7-9	TRBJ2-5	medium-sized	CASSLGLATYQETQYF	TGTGCCAGCAGCTTAGGACTGGCGACGTACCAAGAGACCCAGTACTTC
-	TRBV27	TRBJ1-2	medium-sized	CASKGAEGYTF	TGTGCCAGCAAAGGGGCCGAGGGCTACACCTTC
TRBD1	TRBV7-2	TRBJ2-7	many	CASSSWDRGTVEQYF	TGTGCCAGCAGCTCCTGGGACAGGGGGACCGTCGAGCAGTACTTC
TRBD2	TRBV28	TRBJ2-1	-	CASRGTTLFF	TGTGCCAGCAGGGGGACTACCTTGTTCTTC
TRBD2	TRBV6-6	TRBJ2-2	many	CASSYGTSGRPNTGELFF	TGTGCCAGCAGTTACGGGACTAGCGGGAGGCCTAACACCGGGGAGCTGTTTTTT
-	TRBV5-1	TRBJ2-7	many	CASSSSGTTSISYEQYF	TGCGCCAGTTCATCCAGCGGAACTACCTCAATCTCCTACGAGCAGTACTTC
-	TRBV12-3/TRBV12-4	TRBJ1-1	many	CASSSTENTEAFF	TGTGCCAGCAGTTCAACAGAGAACACTGAAGCTTTCTTT
-	TRBV7-8	TRBJ2-1	many	CASSLFAGLHNEQFF	TGTGCCAGCAGCTTATTCGCGGGGCTCCACAATGAGCAGTTCTTC
-	TRBV7-2	TRBJ2-5	many	CASSFVGAQETQYF	TGTGCCAGCAGCTTTGTGGGAGCCCAAGAGACCCAGTACTTC
TRBD1	TRBV5-4	TRBJ2-6	few	CASSDRAGANVLTF	TGTGCCAGTTCCGACAGGGCTGGGGCCAACGTCCTGACTTTC
TRBD2	TRBV6-2/TRBV6-3	TRBJ2-2	many	CASGQRETANTGELFF	TGTGCCAGCGGCCAGCGGGAGACTGCGAACACCGGGGAGCTGTTTTTT
TRBD2	TRBV7-3	TRBJ2-5	many	CASSLTSGQETQYF	TGTGCCAGCAGCTTGACTAGCGGACAAGAGACCCAGTACTTC
-	TRBV20-1	TRBJ1-4	medium-sized	CSASRPGEKLFF	TGCAGTGCTAGTCGGCCCGGGGAAAAACTGTTTTTT
-	TRBV28	TRBJ2-5	many	CASSVTGRTQYF	TGTGCCAGCAGTGTAACCGGTCGGACCCAGTACTTC
TRBD1	TRBV20-1	TRBJ2-3	many	CSSNRPQGARDTQYF	TGCAGTTCCAATCGACCCCAGGGGGCACGGGATACGCAGTATTTT
-	TRBV5-1	TRBJ1-1	medium-sized	CASSWAEEAEAFF	TGCGCCAGCAGCTGGGCTGAAGAGGCTGAAGCTTTCTTT
-	TRBV12-3/TRBV12-4	TRBJ2-2	many	CASSGQHSTGELFF	TGTGCCAGCAGCGGACAGCATTCCACCGGGGAGCTGTTTTTT
-	TRBV7-9	TRBJ1-1	many	CASSLASGVSTEAFF	TGTGCCAGCAGCTTAGCATCAGGGGTAAGCACTGAAGCTTTCTTT
TRBD2	TRBV5-4	TRBJ2-3	many	CASSRWPSRGPAGVSDTQYF	TGTGCCAGCAGCCGTTGGCCTTCCCGGGGTCCAGCGGGAGTGTCAGATACGCAGTATTTT
-	TRBV20-1	TRBJ2-7	medium-sized	CSARVGPYEQYF	TGCAGTGCTAGAGTGGGCCCGTACGAGCAGTACTTC
-	TRBV18	TRBJ2-7	many	CASSTGAGANYEQYF	TGTGCCAGCTCCACGGGGGCAGGGGCTAACTACGAGCAGTACTTC
-	TRBV19	TRBJ1-4	many	CASNAGRTNEKLFF	TGTGCCAGTAACGCGGGACGGACTAATGAAAAACTGTTTTTT
TRBD2	TRBV6-2/TRBV6-3	TRBJ2-1	many	CASSYFGGRANEQFF	TGTGCCAGCAGCTATTTTGGCGGGAGGGCCAATGAGCAGTTCTTC
-	TRBV20-1	TRBJ2-7	many	CSASSRIYEQYF	TGCAGTGCTAGTTCCAGAATCTACGAGCAGTACTTC
TRBD1	TRBV10-3	TRBJ2-6	medium-sized	CAISEGTANSGANVLTF	TGTGCCATCAGTGAAGGGACAGCTAACTCTGGGGCCAACGTCCTGACTTTC
-	TRBV4-3	TRBJ1-3	many	CASSQAEWRRISGNTIYF	TGCGCCAGCAGCCAAGCAGAATGGAGGCGAATCTCTGGAAACACCATATATTTT
TRBD2	TRBV20-1	TRBJ2-7	many	CSAAGTGGGAYEQYF	TGCAGTGCTGCGGGGACCGGCGGGGGGGCCTACGAGCAGTACTTC
TRBD1	TRBV7-3	TRBJ2-2	many	CASQRDRGFGELFF	TGTGCCAGCCAACGGGACAGGGGGTTCGGGGAGCTGTTTTTT
-	TRBV30	TRBJ2-7	many	CAWSRQDVNWQYF	TGTGCCTGGAGTCGGCAGGACGTAAATTGGCAGTACTTC
-	TRBV24-1	TRBJ2-6	many	CATSLSGANVLTF	TGTGCCACCAGTCTCTCTGGGGCCAACGTCCTGACTTTC
TRBD1	TRBV20-1	TRBJ2-1	medium-sized	CSVWGQAGGEQFF	TGCAGTGTATGGGGACAGGCCGGCGGTGAGCAGTTCTTC
-	TRBV10-3	TRBJ1-4	-	CAISGGSNEKLFF	TGTGCCATCAGTGGGGGGTCTAATGAAAAACTGTTTTTT
TRBD2	TRBV12-3/TRBV12-4	TRBJ2-1	many	CASSQYSGGAWNEQFF	TGTGCCAGCAGTCAATATAGCGGGGGGGCTTGGAATGAGCAGTTCTTC
-	TRBV20-1	TRBJ1-5	many	CSARDSTHQPQHF	TGCAGTGCTAGAGATTCCACTCATCAGCCCCAGCATTTT
TRBD2	TRBV2	TRBJ2-3	many	CASREAGSTDTQYF	TGTGCCAGCAGGGAAGCGGGAAGCACAGATACGCAGTATTTT
TRBD1	TRBV7-2	TRBJ2-3	medium-sized	CASSLVGTGGASDTQYF	TGTGCCAGCAGCTTAGTCGGGACAGGGGGCGCATCAGATACGCAGTATTTT
-	TRBV24-1	TRBJ2-6	medium-sized	CATSDFRDSGANVLTF	TGTGCCACCAGTGACTTTAGAGACTCTGGGGCCAACGTCCTGACTTTC
TRBD1	TRBV3-1	TRBJ2-7	few	CASSQASGQGTYEQYF	TGTGCCAGCAGCCAGGCTTCGGGACAGGGGACCTACGAGCAGTACTTC
-	TRBV29-1	TRBJ2-1	few	CSVSGTPFYNEQFF	TGCAGCGTTTCCGGGACCCCCTTCTACAATGAGCAGTTCTTC
TRBD1	TRBV6-2/TRBV6-3	TRBJ2-5	medium-sized	CAIRTGEETQYF	TGTGCCATCCGGACAGGGGAAGAGACCCAGTACTTC
-	TRBV28	TRBJ2-7	medium-sized	CASRSNSYEQYF	TGTGCCAGCAGATCGAACTCTTACGAGCAGTACTTC